A single sample is the source of the 19 T cell receptor beta chains below, sequenced in a study of control samples from healthy donors and cancer patients. Generated by immunoSEQ multiplex PCR, the TCRdb table keeps only in-frame clones and is missing some. The top ten clones hold about 3% of a sample with about 69,000 clones, 75% to 90% of them seen once. What was sequenced was PBMCs. The receptor source for this set is a woman aged 50 to 60 with lung cancer.

The genes are TRBV6-5 and TRBJ1-3, with D hard to call. Per the germline V gene, CDR1 is MNHEY and CDR2 is SVGAGI. V lost 2 bases and J 0 bases, leaving 11 bases between the germline ends. The CDR3 is 16 residues long. Here the CDR3 DNA reads TGTGCCAGCAGTTACAGGGCCCTAAACTCTGGAAACACCATATATTTT. Translated: CASSYRALNSGNTIYF.

The sample holds one count of this clone. The rearrangement joins TRBV2 to TRBJ1-1; no reliable D call. Germline CDR1 and CDR2: SNHLY and FYNNEI. With 11 bases removed from V and 7 bases from J, the gap between germline ends came to 14 bases. The CDR3 contains 11 residues. The CDR3 spells CAAWLGYEAFF. The CDR3 DNA follows: TGTGCCGCTTGGTTGGGATATGAAGCTTTCTTT.

The V and J genes are TRBV2 and TRBJ1-1, with D possibly TRBD1 on 5 matching bases. Germline V lookup: CDR1 SNHLY, CDR2 FYNNEI. V lost 1 base, J lost 0 bases, and 6 bases lay in between. The CDR3 runs to 14 residues. The CDR3 is CASSEVTVNTEAFF. In DNA form, the CDR3 reads TGTGCCAGCAGTGAAGTGACAGTGAACACTGAAGCTTTCTTT. The variable domain in full, with the rest retrieved from reference TRBV2 and TRBJ1-1, is EPEVTQTPSHQVTQMGQEVILRCVPISNHLYFYWYRQILGQKVEFLVSFYNNEISEKSEIFDDQFSVERPDGSNFTLKIRSTKLEDSAMYFCASSEVTVNTEAFFGQGTRLTVV.

This clone was detected once. The chain has TRBV27 and TRBJ1-1, with D unresolved. Germline values: CDR1 MNHEY, CDR2 SMNVEV (reference sequence). The CDR3 is 15 residues long. Trimming took 3 bases from V and 1 from J, leaving 12 bases between them. CDR3 bases: TGTGCCAGCAGTTTGTTCCGTTCGTCGAACACTGAAGCTTTCTTT. This codes for CASSLFRSSNTEAFF.

V gene TRBV5-1 combines with J gene TRBJ2-7; 7 bases agree with TRBD1. CDR1 and CDR2 from the germline V gene are SGHRS and YFSETQ. The CDR3 is 13 residues long. J was trimmed by 4 bases and V by 7 bases; bases with no gene match: 8. The CDR3 DNA is TGCGCCAGCTCTCGGGACAGAGTTTACGAGCAGTACTTC. It codes for CASSRDRVYEQYF.

The chain has TRBV7-9 and TRBJ1-3, with 10 bases fitting TRBD1. The CDR3 extends over 19 amino acids. The ends lost 8 bases at V and 0 bases at J; junction bases unmatched: 16. Looked up from germline, CDR1 is SEHNR and CDR2 is FQNEAQ (reference sequence). CDR3 sequence: CASAHTGTGASSSGNTIYF. DNA for the CDR3: TGTGCCAGCGCCCATACCGGGACAGGGGCGTCGAGCTCTGGAAACACCATATATTTT.

The chain couples TRBV19 to TRBJ1-5; 8 bases map to TRBD1. CDR3 length: 14 amino acids. With 3 bases clipped from V and 4 bases from J, the junction kept 2 bases outside the gene matches. Germline V gives CDR1 LNHDA, CDR2 SQIVND (reference sequence). CDR3 sequence: CASSIDRGNQPQHF. The CDR3 DNA reads as TGTGCCAGTAGTATTGACAGGGGTAATCAGCCCCAGCATTTT. The full variable domain, completed using reference TRBV19 and TRBJ1-5, is DGGITQSPKYLFRKEGQNVTLSCEQNLNHDAMYWYRQDPGQGLRLIYYSQIVNDFQKGDIAEGYSVSREKKESFPLTVTSAQKNPTAFYLCASSIDRGNQPQHFGDGTRLSIL.

The chain uses TRBV7-2 and TRBJ1-3; TRBD1 agrees at 10 bases. Germline values: CDR1 SGHTA, CDR2 FQGNSA. The CDR3 covers 14 residues. V shed 5 bases and J 5 bases; nucleotides not matched to a gene: 3. The CDR3 DNA reads as TGTGCCAGCAGCCCGGACAGGGGGAGAAACACCATATATTTT. Its protein product is CASSPDRGRNTIYF.

The rearrangement uses TRBV6-7 and TRBJ2-4, with 10 bases matching TRBD2. TRBV6-7 is placed among ORFs of uncertain function. The CDR3 has 19 amino acids. The trim removed 0 bases at V and 1 base at J, leaving 9 bases unmatched. The CDR3 reads CASSYSSSGGAVAKNIQYF. CDR3 nucleotides: TGTGCCAGCAGTTACTCCTCCAGCGGGGGGGCGGTGGCCAAAAACATTCAGTACTTC.

This rearrangement joins TRBV6-6 to TRBJ1-1; D is unclear. This CDR3 spans 14 amino acids. Germline CDR1 is MNHNY and CDR2 is SVGAGI (reference sequence). Trimming took 5 bases from V and 1 from J, leaving 11 bases between them. CDR3 DNA: TGTGCCAGCAGTAGGAAACGGCCGAACACTGAAGCTTTCTTT. Protein product: CASSRKRPNTEAFF.

The rearrangement uses TRBV7-3 and TRBJ2-1, with 9 bases fitting TRBD2. Germline V lookup: CDR1 SGHTA, CDR2 FQGTGA. CDR3 length: 17 amino acids. The ends lost 5 bases at V and 3 bases at J; junction bases unmatched: 11. DNA for the CDR3: TGTGCCAGCAGCCCAAGAAAGACTAGCGGTGACTACAATGAGCAGTTCTTC. Translating it yields CASSPRKTSGDYNEQFF.

CDR3 nucleotide sequence: TGTGCCAGCAGCGTAGTCCCGGAACCGAGCTCCTACAATGAGCAGTTCTTC. The encoded protein is CASSVVPEPSSYNEQFF. This chain joins TRBV9 and TRBJ2-1; no clear D gene. CDR3 length: 17 residues. V shed 0 bases and J shed 0 bases, with 13 bases lying between them. From germline, CDR1 is SGDLS and CDR2 YYNGEE.

V gene TRBV18 combines with J gene TRBJ2-1; possibly TRBD1 or TRBD2 for D (5 bases each). CDR3 size: 17 residues. Trimming removed 0 bases at V and 0 bases at J, with 12 bases between. Per the germline V gene, CDR1 is KGHSH and CDR2 is LQKENI. The DNA of the CDR3 is TGTGCCAGCTCACCACCGGGGGAGTTGAGCTCCTACAATGAGCAGTTCTTC. This gives the protein CASSPPGELSSYNEQFF.

The rearrangement uses TRBV14 and TRBJ2-3; D might be TRBD2 (7 bases). CDR1 is SGHDN, CDR2 FVKESK, per germline. The CDR3 spans 16 residues. The ends were cut back, 1 base at V and 1 base at J, with 12 bases in the middle. This CDR3 reads CASSQGGGARTDTQYF. CDR3 nucleotide sequence: TGTGCCAGCAGCCAAGGGGGGGGCGCGCGCACAGATACGCAGTATTTT.

The chain couples TRBV6-5 to TRBJ1-3, with 9 bases matching TRBD1. The germline CDR1 and CDR2 sequences are MNHEY and SVGAGI. The CDR3 contains 14 residues. V was pared by 6 bases and J by 5 bases, with 5 bases of the junction left unmatched. For the CDR3, the DNA is TGTGCCAGCAGCGACAGGGGGTGGAGAAACACCATATATTTT. Its translation is CASSDRGWRNTIYF.

This sequence joins TRBV10-3 and TRBJ1-1; no clear D. Germline assignment: CDR1 ENHRY and CDR2 SYGVKD. The germline V and J ends were trimmed by 6 bases and 4 bases, with 9 bases remaining between them. This CDR3 contains 12 residues. The CDR3 spells CAIREAFTEAFF. The CDR3 coding sequence is TGTGCCATCAGGGAAGCTTTCACTGAAGCTTTCTTT.

Written as DNA, the CDR3 is TGTGCCAGCAGCTCACCCCGACAGGAGTATAATGAAAAACTGTTTTTT. Its protein is CASSSPRQEYNEKLFF. The chain joins TRBV13 to TRBJ1-4, with D tentatively TRBD1 (6 bases). Germline lookup yields CDR1 PRHDT and CDR2 FYEKMQ (reference sequence). The CDR3 is 16 amino acids. The V end was cut by 4 bases, the J end by 4 bases, with 16 bases between.

In its sample, this clone was seen a few times. The chain uses TRBV5-6 and TRBJ2-3; tentatively, D is TRBD1 (6 bases). V lost 4 bases and J 6 bases, leaving 12 bases between the germline ends. CDR1 SGHDT and CDR2 YYEEEE come from the germline V gene. CDR3 length: 13 residues. CDR3 in DNA: TGTGCCAGCAGCCCTACAGGGATGGATACGCAGTATTTT. The encoded protein is CASSPTGMDTQYF.

The rearrangement joins TRBV10-2 to TRBJ1-6, with TRBD1 matching 8 bases. The CDR3 loop spans 16 amino acids. With 2 bases clipped from V and 6 bases from J, the junction kept 6 bases outside the gene matches. Germline-derived CDR1 and CDR2 are WSHSY and SAAADI. Here the CDR3 DNA reads TGCGCCAGCAGTGAGCCGACAGGGGCGATTAATTCACCCCTCCACTTT. This gives the protein CASSEPTGAINSPLHF.